One sample yielded the 23 T cell receptor beta chains listed below, sequenced in a study of cytomegalovirus exposure and HLA in healthy donors (TCRdb year 2017). The library came from the immunoSEQ multiplex PCR assay. For the multiplex PCR, a mixture combining 60 forward primers for TCR Vbeta segments and 13 reverse primers for TCR Jbeta segments was used. TCRdb carries this immuneACCESS record with in-frame sequences only. Its versions omit some clonotypes, under half of them owing to an unresolved V gene in the studies checked, with the rest unexplained. The sample table lists roughly 100,000 clones, 60% to 85% of them with a count of one. Clones ranked in the top ten supply about 10% of the sample. Material: PBMCs. These receptors came from a man over 45 in good health and CMV-seronegative.

This clone was seen a few times. The V gene is TRBV7-9, the J gene TRBJ2-5, with 9 bases that match TRBD1. The germline V gene has CDR1 SEHNR and CDR2 FQNEAQ (reference sequence). CDR3 length: 13 amino acids. V was pared by 4 bases and J by 7 bases, with 4 bases of the junction left unmatched. CDR3 coding DNA: TGTGCCAGCAGCTCCGGGACAGGGTCGACCCAGTACTTC. Protein sequence: CASSSGTGSTQYF.

The chain has TRBV28 and TRBJ2-2; TRBD2 agrees at 9 bases. In germline, CDR1 is MDHEN, CDR2 SYDVKM. The CDR3 has 15 residues. V shed 2 bases, J shed 8 bases, and the junction held 6 bases outside the gene matches. The chain's CDR3 is CASSLELAGVGELFF. The CDR3 bases are TGTGCCAGCAGTTTAGAACTAGCGGGCGTTGGGGAGCTGTTTTTT.

This clone was seen just once. One junction end disagrees with the germline gene, perhaps due to a read error. The chain uses TRBV7-9 and TRBJ2-1; 9 nucleotides agree with TRBD1. This CDR3 contains 15 residues. CDR1 is SEHNR, CDR2 FQNEAQ, per germline (reference sequence). For the CDR3, the DNA is TGTTCCAGCAGCTTAAATACAGGGGGCGCGGATGAGCAGTTCTTC. It encodes CSSSLNTGGADEQFF. The entire variable domain, with the rest obtained from reference TRBV7-9 and TRBJ2-1, is as follows: DTGVSQNPRHKITKRGQNVTFRCDPISEHNRLYWYRQTLGQGPEFLTYFQNEAQLEKSRLLSDRFSAERPKGSFSTLEIQRTEQGDSAMYLCSSSLNTGGADEQFFGPGTRLTVL.

The rearrangement uses TRBV5-4 and TRBJ2-4; 8 bases line up with TRBD1. Germline lookup yields CDR1 SGHNT and CDR2 YYREEE (reference sequence). This CDR3 comprises 15 residues. V dropped 0 bases and J dropped 9; count of bases not matched to a gene: 8. The CDR3 sequence: CASSLAGQGPGIQYF. CDR3 DNA sequence: TGTGCCAGCAGCTTGGCCGGACAGGGACCAGGCATTCAGTACTTC.

The rearrangement uses TRBV7-3 and TRBJ2-7, with 7 bases matching TRBD2. CDR1 and CDR2 from the germline V gene are SGHTA and FQGTGA. The V segment lost 5 bases and the J segment 1 base; nucleotides outside the gene matches: 5. CDR3 size: 14 residues. The CDR3 nucleotides are TGTGCCAGCAGCCCGTTGGGGGGGTCCTACGAGCAGTACTTC. Encoded protein: CASSPLGGSYEQYF.

A note on this clone: One end of the junction fails to match germline, which may point to a read error. The V and J genes are TRBV7-9 and TRBJ2-5, with D possibly being TRBD1 (6 bases). CDR3 length: 13 amino acids. Germline CDR1 and CDR2: SEHNR and FQNEAQ (reference sequence). CDR3 DNA sequence: TGTTCCAGCAGCTTAGTCAGGGGAGAGACCCAGTACTTC. This translates into CSSSLVRGETQYF.

The rearrangement uses TRBV7-2 and TRBJ2-5, with D perhaps TRBD1 (5 bases). The CDR3 is 14 amino acids. V lost 3 bases and J 2 bases, leaving 10 bases between the germline ends. The V gene's germline CDR1 is SGHTA and CDR2 FQGNSA. The chain's CDR3 is CASSFGGAQETQYF. In DNA form, the CDR3 reads TGTGCCAGCAGCTTCGGTGGGGCTCAAGAGACCCAGTACTTC.

This chain connects TRBV4-1 to TRBJ1-2; 8 bases match TRBD1. Per the germline V gene, CDR1 is MGHRA and CDR2 is YSYEKL. Trimming at V came to 4 bases and at J to 6 bases, leaving 10 bases not matched to a gene. This CDR3 has 15 residues. CDR3 nucleotide sequence: TGCGCCAGCAGCCGGGGACAGGCTGGCCGGGATGGCTACACCTTC. Its translation is CASSRGQAGRDGYTF.

The rearrangement links TRBV28 to TRBJ1-5; D not certain. The CDR3 runs to 12 residues. CDR1 is MDHEN and CDR2 is SYDVKM in the germline V gene. Trimming pared 6 bases from V and 12 bases from J, leaving 15 bases between. The CDR3 loop reads CASRASPNVQHF. In DNA form, the CDR3 reads TGTGCCAGCAGGGCCTCCCCGAATGTCCAGCATTTT.

The chain couples TRBV5-1 to TRBJ2-7, with a weak D call TRBD2 (7 bases). This CDR3 has 15 residues. V lost 7 bases and J lost 0, with 17 bases in between. The germline V gene has CDR1 SGHRS and CDR2 YFSETQ. For the CDR3, the DNA is TGCGCCAGCGCCCTGTGGGGGGGGGCCTCCTACGAGCAGTACTTC. Translation: CASALWGGASYEQYF.

In DNA, the CDR3 is TGCAGCGTTGAGGGGCTACAGGGGATCTCCTACGAGCAGTACTTC. It specifies CSVEGLQGISYEQYF. This chain connects TRBV29-1 to TRBJ2-7, with 7 positions matching TRBD1. The CDR3 runs to 15 residues. CDR1 and CDR2 from the germline V gene are SQVTM and ANQGSEA. The J segment lost 0 bases and the V segment lost 3 bases, leaving 8 bases of the junction unmatched.

The V call is TRBV7-2, the J call TRBJ1-5; D is uncertain. The CDR3 totals 13 residues. V dropped 5 bases and J dropped 6 bases, with 11 bases sitting between them. CDR1 is SGHTA and CDR2 is FQGNSA in the germline V gene. For the CDR3, the DNA is TGTGCCAGCAGCCTACGAGGTCGTCAGCCCCAGCATTTT. Its protein product is CASSLRGRQPQHF.

The V and J genes are TRBV14 and TRBJ2-1; 8 bases match TRBD1. Germline CDR1 and CDR2: SGHDN and FVKESK. The CDR3 totals 12 residues. Trimming cost V 6 bases and J 14 bases; bases outside gene matches: 9. The CDR3 DNA is TGTGCCAGCAGGGCTTCAGGGGGCGCGAAGTTCTTC. This codes for CASRASGGAKFF.

This sequence joins TRBV6-5 and TRBJ2-5, with TRBD1 identical over 8 bases. Germline V gives CDR1 MNHEY, CDR2 SVGAGI. V lost 5 bases and J lost 4; bases outside the gene matches: 6. The CDR3 loop spans 14 amino acids. CDR3 in DNA: TGTGCCAGCAGTCCCAGGGGGCGGGGAGAGACCCAGTACTTC. This codes for CASSPRGRGETQYF.

There are a few counts of this clone. The V gene is TRBV2, the J gene TRBJ2-1, with a possible D match to TRBD2 (7 bases). CDR1 SNHLY and CDR2 FYNNEI come from the germline V gene. V dropped 4 bases and J dropped 10 bases, with 14 bases sitting between them. The CDR3 runs 13 residues. CDR3 DNA: TGTGCCAGCAGTGCGGGGGGCGTTTGGGAGCAGTTCTTC. Protein: CASSAGGVWEQFF.

The genes are TRBV2 and TRBJ2-6; the D gene is possibly TRBD2 (7 bases). CDR1 is SNHLY and CDR2 is FYNNEI in the germline V gene. The CDR3 spans 14 residues. V lost 6 bases to trimming and J lost 6 bases, with 12 bases between them. The CDR3 region has the DNA TGTGCCAGCAGGGGGGGGGCTGAGGCCAACGTCCTGACTTTC. Residues: CASRGGAEANVLTF.

V gene TRBV7-8 combines with J gene TRBJ1-1, with 9 nucleotides matching TRBD1. The length of the CDR3 is 16 residues. Germline-derived CDR1 and CDR2 are SGHVS and FQNEAQ. V shed 5 bases and J 0 bases; nucleotides not matched to a gene: 7. CDR3 amino acids: CASSVQGARMNTEAFF. The CDR3 nucleotides read TGTGCCAGCAGCGTACAGGGGGCGCGGATGAACACTGAAGCTTTCTTT. The whole variable domain, filled in from reference TRBV7-8 and TRBJ1-1, reads GAGVSQSPRYKVAKRGQDVALRCDPISGHVSLFWYQQALGQGPEFLTYFQNEAQLDKSGLPSDRFFAERPEGSVSTLKIQRTQQEDSAVYLCASSVQGARMNTEAFFGQGTRLTVV.

A few counts support this clone. The chain joins TRBV5-1 to TRBJ1-1; TRBD1 is a possible D gene (5 bases). Trimming took off 2 bases at V and 0 bases at J, with 14 bases between the two ends. Germline V gives CDR1 SGHRS, CDR2 YFSETQ. This CDR3 has 16 residues. CDR3 loop: CASSLRGRRVNTEAFF. For the CDR3, the DNA is TGCGCCAGCAGCTTAAGGGGAAGGAGAGTGAACACTGAAGCTTTCTTT. The whole variable domain, remainder taken from reference TRBV5-1 and TRBJ1-1, is KAGVTQTPRYLIKTRGQQVTLSCSPISGHRSVSWYQQTPGQGLQFLFEYFSETQRNKGNFPGRFSGRQFSNSRSEMNVSTLELGDSALYLCASSLRGRRVNTEAFFGQGTRLTVV.

This chain links TRBV14 with TRBJ2-1; D gene unclear. V lost 1 base and J lost 8, with 6 bases in between. CDR3 length: 12 amino acids. Germline V gives CDR1 SGHDN, CDR2 FVKESK. CDR3 nucleotide sequence: TGTGCCAGCAGCCAAGGTGGAGATGAGCAGTTCTTC. Amino acids: CASSQGGDEQFF.

The rearrangement uses TRBV19 and TRBJ1-1, with TRBD1 as a possible D gene (6 bases). The CDR3 sequence is 15 residues long. CDR1 and CDR2 (germline): LNHDA, SQIVND (reference sequence). V lost 6 bases to trimming and J lost 1 base, with 15 bases between them. CDR3 coding DNA: TGTGCCAGTAGGCCTACAGGGACGACGAACACTGAAGCTTTCTTT. It codes for CASRPTGTTNTEAFF.

The gene calls are TRBV28 and TRBJ2-5; 9 bases map to TRBD1. The J call is doubtful: the DNA matches TRBJ2-7 better. Germline CDR1 is MDHEN and CDR2 is SYDVKM. The CDR3 consists of 16 residues. In DNA form, the CDR3 reads TGTGCCAGCAGTTTCTCCATGACAGGGGGTTCATACGAGCAGTACTTC. Translated, it gives CASSFSMTGGSYEQYF.

The chain is built from TRBV27 and TRBJ1-1; TRBD1 aligns across 8 bases. CDR1 is MNHEY and CDR2 is SMNVEV in the germline V gene (reference sequence). CDR3 length equals 16 residues. J lost 1 base, V lost 2 bases, and 6 bases had no gene match. The DNA for the CDR3 is TGTGCCAGCAGTTTAATCCGGACAGGGAAGAACACTGAAGCTTTCTTT. As protein: CASSLIRTGKNTEAFF.

This clone was seen just once. The chain recombines TRBV2 with TRBJ2-7, with D possibly TRBD1 on 5 matching bases. Per germline, CDR1 SNHLY and CDR2 FYNNEI. The CDR3 runs 14 residues. V was pared by 3 bases and J by 6 bases, with 15 bases between. The CDR3 sequence: CASSEGPAAGEQYF. CDR3 in DNA: TGTGCCAGCAGTGAGGGGCCGGCGGCAGGCGAGCAGTACTTC.